The T cell receptor (beta chain) described here comes from a study of shared clonotypes between healthy human individuals. Overall study findings and caveats: Only blood was sampled, and tissue TCR repertoires likely differ from blood ones.

The authors distributed each subset's genomic DNA evenly over several immunoSEQ plates. Produced via immunoSEQ multiplex PCR; TCRdb's table is partial and in-frame only. The repertoire holds about 600,000 clones, with around 81% as singletons. There are 13 residues in the CDR3. Looked up from germline, CDR1 is MNHNS and CDR2 is SASEGT. Between the trimmed V and J ends, which lost 4 bases and 2 bases, there was a span of 9 bases. In the case of this clone: The antigen is undetermined.

The source is a middle-aged woman in good health. Some clones in this sample may be carry-over from other donors' samples. The sequencing input was PBMCs. This chain uses TRBV6-1 with TRBJ2-7; D tentatively fits TRBD1 or TRBD2 (5 bases each). The CDR3 DNA sequence: TGTGCCAGCAGTGTTGGGACGCCCTACGAGCAGTACTTC. It is translated as CASSVGTPYEQYF.